A selection of T cell receptor beta chains follows, all from one sample in a study of T cell responses to AZD1222 COVID-19 vaccine. This table comes from immunoSEQ multiplex PCR, and its TCRdb copy is limited to in-frame clones, with some not included. The sample has almost 95,000 clones; 85% are singletons. The specimen was peripheral blood, collected 28 days after the second AZD1222 dose. These receptors came from an adult who received the AZD1222 COVID-19 vaccine. Each CDR3 is given with its conserved first and last residue. A D gene is named only where the DNA matches it firmly. Size tells how often a clone was seen (once, few, many) or the class of an expanded clone, and some rows leave it out.

TRBD1,TRBV6-1,TRBJ1-2,.,CASSERQGDGYTF,TGTGCCAGCAGTGAAAGACAGGGGGATGGCTACACCTTC
.,TRBV2,TRBJ2-7,.,CASNGLSSYEQYF,TGTGCCAGCAACGGGTTGTCATCCTACGAGCAGTACTTC
.,TRBV4-3,TRBJ1-4,.,CASSQDRGEKLFF,TGCGCCAGCAGCCAAGATCGAGGTGAAAAACTGTTTTTT
TRBD1,TRBV7-6,TRBJ2-7,.,CASSSGGGYEQYF,TGTGCCAGCAGCTCAGGGGGCGGGTACGAGCAGTACTTC
TRBD2,TRBV4-2,TRBJ2-1,.,CASSQKPSGGTSYNEQFF,TGTGCCAGCAGCCAAAAACCTAGCGGGGGGACCTCCTACAATGAGCAGTTCTTC
.,TRBV19,TRBJ1-3,.,CASRHKGPGPSTGGNTIYF,TGTGCCAGTAGACACAAGGGCCCTGGGCCAAGCACCGGAGGAAACACCATATATTTT
.,TRBV21-1,TRBJ1-1,.,CASSRYALYTGLKGTEAFF,TGTGCCAGCAGCCGCTACGCACTCTATACAGGCCTCAAGGGCACTGAAGCTTTCTTT
TRBD2,TRBV19,TRBJ2-1,.,CASLGGGGSYNEQFF,TGTGCCAGTTTGGGAGGCGGGGGGTCCTACAATGAGCAGTTCTTC
TRBD2,TRBV6-1,TRBJ2-2,.,CASSELAGAVGELFF,TGTGCCAGCAGTGAACTAGCGGGAGCGGTCGGGGAGCTGTTTTTT
.,TRBV19,TRBJ1-2,.,CASSISGGYTYGYTF,TGTGCCAGTAGTATTTCCGGCGGATACACTTATGGCTACACCTTC
.,TRBV6-5,TRBJ1-2,.,CASSYPGFYGYTF,TGTGCCAGCAGTTACCCCGGGTTCTATGGCTACACCTTC
TRBD2,TRBV19,TRBJ2-7,few,CAFSGCGGRVPYEQYF,TGTGCCTTTAGCGGATGTGGCGGGAGGGTCCCCTACGAGCAGTACTTC
.,TRBV9,TRBJ2-1,.,CASSVNAWDEQFF,TGTGCCAGCAGCGTAAATGCGTGGGATGAGCAGTTCTTC
TRBD2,TRBV10-3,TRBJ2-1,.,CAITRSGIDEQFF,TGTGCCATCACCCGTAGCGGGATCGATGAGCAGTTCTTC
.,TRBV7-3,TRBJ2-1,.,CASSLQWLQGNNEQFF,TGTGCCAGCAGCTTACAATGGTTACAGGGAAACAATGAGCAGTTCTTC
.,TRBV7-3,TRBJ1-1,.,CASSSSNTEAFF,TGTGCCAGCAGTTCGTCAAACACTGAAGCTTTCTTT
TRBD1,TRBV18,TRBJ1-1,.,CASSLGTATLNTEAFF,TGTGCCAGCTCACTGGGGACAGCTACCTTGAACACTGAAGCTTTCTTT
TRBD2,TRBV29-1,TRBJ2-3,.,CSVEAVSGRDTQYF,TGCAGCGTTGAAGCTGTTAGCGGGAGGGATACGCAGTATTTT
.,TRBV21-1,TRBJ1-5,.,CASSKNVREPPPNQPQHF,TGTGCCAGCAGTAAAAACGTGAGGGAACCCCCACCCAATCAGCCCCAGCATTTT
TRBD2,TRBV5-1,TRBJ2-2,.,CASSTGLAGVIGELFF,TGCGCCAGCAGCACGGGACTAGCGGGAGTGATCGGGGAGCTGTTTTTT
.,TRBV9,TRBJ1-1,few,CASSKGQLVGTEAFF,TGTGCCAGCAGCAAGGGGCAGTTGGTAGGTACTGAAGCTTTCTTT
.,TRBV10-3,TRBJ1-3,.,CAISPGNTIYF,TGTGCCATCAGTCCTGGAAACACCATATATTTT
TRBD2,TRBV14,TRBJ2-3,once,CASSPWGGGADTQYF,TGTGCCAGCAGCCCCTGGGGGGGAGGAGCAGATACGCAGTATTTT
.,TRBV7-2,TRBJ2-1,.,CASSLAGSYNEQFF,TGTGCCAGCAGCTTAGCTGGATCCTACAATGAGCAGTTCTTC
.,TRBV19,TRBJ1-1,.,CATGGANTEAFF,TGTGCCACCGGAGGAGCGAACACTGAAGCTTTCTTT
.,TRBV11-3,TRBJ2-7,.,CASSLGVSEQYF,TGTGCCAGCAGCTTAGGCGTGAGCGAGCAGTACTTC
.,TRBV9,TRBJ2-2,.,CASSIGGGANTGELFF,TGTGCCAGCAGCATCGGGGGTGGGGCGAACACCGGGGAGCTGTTTTTT
TRBD1,TRBV9,TRBJ1-1,.,CASSVNGTGLMNTEAFF,TGTGCCAGCAGCGTAAATGGGACAGGGCTCATGAACACTGAAGCTTTCTTT
TRBD2,TRBV3-1/TRBV3-2,TRBJ2-3,.,CASSYTSGDRTDTQYF,TGTGCCAGCAGCTATACTAGCGGGGATCGCACAGATACGCAGTATTTT
.,TRBV6-5,TRBJ2-1,.,CASSTYNEQFF,TGTGCCAGCAGTACCTACAATGAGCAGTTCTTC
TRBD1,TRBV7-6,TRBJ2-7,.,CASSLGQGVIWDEQYF,TGTGCCAGCAGCTTAGGACAGGGTGTTATCTGGGACGAGCAGTACTTC
.,TRBV6-2/TRBV6-3,TRBJ2-5,.,CASSYGETQYF,TGTGCCAGCAGTTATGGGGAGACCCAGTACTTC
.,TRBV5-1,TRBJ1-1,.,CASSMGASSFMNTEAFF,TGCGCCAGCAGCATGGGGGCCTCATCGTTCATGAACACTGAAGCTTTCTTT
.,TRBV7-2,TRBJ2-7,.,CASSPGSKKYF,TGTGCCAGCAGCCCCGGGTCTAAGAAGTACTTC
.,TRBV7-6,TRBJ2-1,.,CASSPRGAGAGNEQFF,TGTGCCAGCAGCCCCCGAGGGGCGGGGGCGGGAAATGAGCAGTTCTTC
TRBD1,TRBV6-2/TRBV6-3,TRBJ2-7,.,CASSWRTGPRDEQYF,TGTGCCAGCAGTTGGAGGACAGGGCCGAGGGACGAGCAGTACTTC
TRBD1,TRBV19,TRBJ1-4,.,CASRRKTGGNEKLFF,TGTGCCAGTAGGAGAAAGACAGGGGGGAATGAAAAACTGTTTTTT
TRBD1,TRBV4-1,TRBJ2-5,.,CASSQDRGTGQETQYF,TGCGCCAGCAGCCAAGATCGGGGGACAGGCCAAGAGACCCAGTACTTC
.,TRBV21-1,TRBJ2-2,.,CASSKALGLVNGANTGELFF,TGTGCCAGCAGCAAAGCGCTAGGACTAGTCAATGGGGCGAACACCGGGGAGCTGTTTTTT
.,TRBV7-9,TRBJ2-7,.,CASSPRLVHEQYF,TGTGCCAGCAGCCCCCGACTAGTTCACGAGCAGTACTTC
.,TRBV11-3,TRBJ2-3,.,CASSLEVGTTQYF,TGTGCCAGCAGCCTTGAGGTAGGGACGACGCAGTATTTT
.,TRBV5-5,TRBJ1-2,.,CASSSRDKAYHGYTF,TGTGCCAGCAGCTCACGGGACAAGGCGTACCATGGCTACACCTTC
.,TRBV6-2/TRBV6-3,TRBJ1-3,.,CASSYDSGSGNTIYF,TGTGCCAGCAGTTACGACTCAGGCTCTGGAAACACCATATATTTT
TRBD1,TRBV5-1,TRBJ2-3,.,CASSTQGASTDTQYF,TGCGCCAGCAGCACCCAGGGGGCGAGCACAGATACGCAGTATTTT
TRBD1,TRBV18,TRBJ2-7,few,CASTGQIDEQYF,TGTGCCAGCACGGGACAGATCGACGAGCAGTACTTC
.,TRBV19,TRBJ1-5,.,CASRAEGYSNQPQHF,TGTGCCAGTAGGGCCGAGGGTTATAGCAATCAGCCCCAGCATTTT
.,TRBV10-1,TRBJ2-1,few,CASSTTVYNEQFF,TGCGCCAGCAGTACGACTGTCTACAATGAGCAGTTCTTC
.,TRBV6-5,TRBJ2-2,.,CASSYRTFSNTGELFF,TGTGCCAGCAGTTACCGGACATTTTCGAACACCGGGGAGCTGTTTTTT